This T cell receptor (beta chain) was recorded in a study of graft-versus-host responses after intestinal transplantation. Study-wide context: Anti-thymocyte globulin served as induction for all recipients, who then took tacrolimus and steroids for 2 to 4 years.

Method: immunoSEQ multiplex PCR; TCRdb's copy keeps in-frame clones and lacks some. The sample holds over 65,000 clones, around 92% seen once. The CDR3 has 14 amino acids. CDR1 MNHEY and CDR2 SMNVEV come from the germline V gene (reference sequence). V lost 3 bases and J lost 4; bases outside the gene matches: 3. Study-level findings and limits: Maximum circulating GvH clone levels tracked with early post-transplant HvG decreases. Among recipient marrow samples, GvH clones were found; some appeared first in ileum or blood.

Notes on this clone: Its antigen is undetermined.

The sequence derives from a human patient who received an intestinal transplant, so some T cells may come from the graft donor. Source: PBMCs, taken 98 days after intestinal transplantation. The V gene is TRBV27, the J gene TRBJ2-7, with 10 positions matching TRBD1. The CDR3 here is CASSLTGGLYEQYF. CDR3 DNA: TGTGCCAGCAGTTTGACAGGGGGCTTGTACGAGCAGTACTTC.